This T cell receptor beta chain was identified in a study of shared clonotypes between healthy human individuals. Germline CDR1 reads SGHNT; CDR2 reads YYREEE (reference sequence). V gave up 0 bases and J gave up 3 bases, with 7 bases separating them. The CDR3 extends over 14 amino acids. The run depth of the assay was deep. Over several immunoSEQ plates, each subset's genomic DNA was distributed in even portions. Here immunoSEQ multiplex PCR was the method, and the copy in TCRdb shows in-frame clones only, minus some. The data show a few hundred thousand clones, around 96% seen once. Donors comprised healthy HIV-negative adults lacking recent acute infections or vaccinations. CCR7-negative CD45RA+ TemRA cells were pooled with CD45RO+ cells for CD8 memory.

The material sequenced was memory CD8+ T cells sorted from blood. Subset meaning: CD45RO+ cells pooled with CCR7-negative TemRA cells. The receptor was derived from a man younger than 40 in good health. The genes are TRBV5-4 and TRBJ1-3; D unclear. This chain's CDR3 is CASSLDYFGNTIYF. CDR3 nucleotide sequence: TGTGCCAGCAGCTTGGACTATTTTGGAAACACCATATATTTT.